This passage covers 28 T cell receptor beta chains from one sample sequenced in a study of T cell responses to AZD1222 COVID-19 vaccine. TCRdb's copy holds only in-frame clones and misses some; the assay was immunoSEQ multiplex PCR. The sample has 98,000 or so clones; around nine tenths are singletons. Specimen: peripheral blood, collected 28 days after the second AZD1222 dose. These receptors were collected from an adult who received the AZD1222 COVID-19 vaccine.

This clone was detected once. The chain couples TRBV6-5 to TRBJ2-7; no reliable D call. V dropped 5 bases and J dropped 2 bases, with 10 bases sitting between them. Germline CDR1 reads MNHEY; CDR2 reads SVGAGI. The CDR3 runs to 13 residues. The CDR3 region has the DNA TGTGCCAGCAGTACCCCCCGGACCTACGAGCAGTACTTC. Its translation: CASSTPRTYEQYF.

The chain uses TRBV28 and TRBJ1-2; D possibly corresponds to TRBD1 (5 bases). V was pared by 3 bases and J by 3 bases, with 11 bases between. Germline CDR1 MDHEN, CDR2 SYDVKM. The CDR3 covers 14 residues. CDR3 amino acids: CASSFRGADYGYTF. The CDR3, as DNA: TGTGCCAGCAGTTTTCGAGGGGCAGACTATGGCTACACCTTC.

In its sample, this clone was seen a few times. This chain joins TRBV28 and TRBJ1-5; 11 bases map to TRBD1. The length of the CDR3 is 16 residues. The germline V gene has CDR1 MDHEN and CDR2 SYDVKM. V shed 2 bases, J shed 5 bases, and the junction held 5 bases outside the gene matches. CDR3 nucleotide sequence: TGTGCCAGCAGTTTACCGGACAGGGGGCGTGATCAGCCCCAGCATTTT. It translates to CASSLPDRGRDQPQHF.

The CDR3: CASSLDQGQQYF. CDR3 nucleotide sequence: TGTGCCAGCAGCTTAGATCAGGGCCAGCAGTACTTC. This chain connects TRBV7-9 to TRBJ2-7; TRBD1 might be the D (5 bases). Germline CDR1 SEHNR, CDR2 FQNEAQ (reference sequence). Trimming removed 1 base from V and 8 bases from J, with 9 bases in between. The CDR3 runs 12 residues.

The chain has TRBV19 and TRBJ2-5; D unresolved. V was cut by 4 bases and J by 5 bases, with 5 bases left in between. There are 11 residues in the CDR3. Germline V CDR1 and CDR2: LNHDA, SQIVND (reference sequence). The CDR3 DNA reads TGTGCCAGTAGTAAGGGTGAGACCCAGTACTTC. It encodes CASSKGETQYF.

The gene calls are TRBV3-1 (or the pseudogene TRBV3-2) and TRBJ2-3, with D perhaps TRBD1 (6 bases). Germline V gene data show CDR1 as LGHDT and CDR2 as YNNKEL (reference sequence). Trimming cost V 4 bases and J 0 bases, with 11 bases left between them. The length of the CDR3 is 15 residues. Here the CDR3 DNA reads TGTGCCAGCAGCCCCCGGGACACTAGCACAGATACGCAGTATTTT. Amino acids: CASSPRDTSTDTQYF.

The rearrangement joins TRBV6-5 to TRBJ1-1, with D uncertain. The CDR3 loop spans 14 amino acids. CDR1 is MNHEY, CDR2 SVGAGI, per germline. Trimming removed 5 bases at V and 1 base at J, with 11 bases between. In nucleotides, the CDR3 is TGTGCCAGCAGTATCAACTGGCAGAACACTGAAGCTTTCTTT. This gives the protein CASSINWQNTEAFF.

This clone came up a few times. The chain employs TRBV27 and TRBJ1-4, with D uncertain. This CDR3 spans 15 amino acids. Trimming pared 6 bases from V and 0 bases from J, leaving 11 bases between. CDR1 is MNHEY, CDR2 SMNVEV, per germline (reference sequence). DNA for the CDR3: TGTGCCAGCAGCACGCGAGGAGCAACTAATGAAAAACTGTTTTTT. Its protein product is CASSTRGATNEKLFF.

This chain uses TRBV15 with TRBJ2-2; weak D call: TRBD2 (7 bases). Germline V gene sequence: CDR1 LNHNV, CDR2 YYDKDF (reference sequence). The CDR3 length is 15 residues. V was cut by 2 bases and J by 6 bases, with 13 bases left in between. DNA for the CDR3: TGTGCCACCAGCAGAAGGGGGGGTAACGCCGGGGAGCTGTTTTTT. Protein sequence: CATSRRGGNAGELFF.

The chain combines TRBV2 with TRBJ2-7, with D perhaps TRBD2 (5 bases). The CDR3 covers 12 residues. CDR1 and CDR2 from the germline V gene are SNHLY and FYNNEI. V was cut by 6 bases and J by 0 bases, with 6 bases left in between. DNA for the CDR3: TGTGCCAGCAGAGACTACTCCTACGAGCAGTACTTC. Protein product: CASRDYSYEQYF.

The rearrangement joins TRBV9 to TRBJ2-3; 10 bases fit TRBD2. The CDR3 runs to 20 residues. The V segment lost 4 bases and the J segment 2 bases; nucleotides outside the gene matches: 19. The germline CDR1 and CDR2 sequences are SGDLS and YYNGEE. The CDR3 DNA reads TGTGCCAGCAGCATCCATGTAGCGGGAGGTCCCCTTGAAGTCACAGATACGCAGTATTTT. It yields the protein CASSIHVAGGPLEVTDTQYF.

The V gene is TRBV6-5, the J gene TRBJ1-1; the D is unclear. The CDR3 length is 12 residues. V was cut by 0 bases and J by 8 bases, with 7 bases left in between. Germline CDR1 reads MNHEY; CDR2 reads SVGAGI. The CDR3, as DNA: TGTGCCAGCAGTTACTCGGTCGGCGAAGCTTTCTTT. It specifies CASSYSVGEAFF.

The chain uses TRBV7-2 and TRBJ2-1; D is tentatively TRBD1 or TRBD2 (6 bases each). The V gene's germline CDR1 is SGHTA and CDR2 FQGNSA. V was pared by 2 bases and J by 1 base, with 12 bases between. CDR3 size: 16 residues. The CDR3 DNA reads TGTGCCAGCAGCTTAATCGGGGGCCGATCCTACAATGAGCAGTTCTTC. This codes for CASSLIGGRSYNEQFF. The full variable domain, in which reference TRBV7-2 and TRBJ2-1 provide the parts outside the CDR3, is GAGVSQSPSNKVTEKGKDVELRCDPISGHTALYWYRQSLGQGLEFLIYFQGNSAPDKSGLPSDRFSAERTGGSVSTLTIQRTQQEDSAVYLCASSLIGGRSYNEQFFGPGTRLTVL.

This chain connects TRBV10-2 to TRBJ2-3, with TRBD2 identical over 11 bases. Germline CDR1 reads WSHSY; CDR2 reads SAAADI. V lost 2 bases, J lost 3 bases, and 10 bases stayed unmatched. This CDR3 spans 18 amino acids. The CDR3 loop is CASSEGTSGRGETDTQYF. The CDR3, as DNA: TGCGCCAGCAGTGAGGGAACTAGCGGGAGAGGGGAGACAGATACGCAGTATTTT.

The V gene is TRBV7-3, the J gene TRBJ2-1, with D tentatively TRBD1 or TRBD2 (6 bases each). Deletions cut 5 bases from V and 7 bases from J, with 18 bases between. This CDR3 is 15 amino acids long. CDR1 and CDR2 from the germline V gene are SGHTA and FQGTGA. CDR3 protein: CASSPGRGGRNEQFF. CDR3 in DNA: TGTGCCAGCAGCCCCGGGAGAGGGGGGCGGAATGAGCAGTTCTTC. Full variable domain (outside the CDR3, taken from reference TRBV7-3 and TRBJ2-1): GAGVSQTPSNKVTEKGKYVELRCDPISGHTALYWYRQSLGQGPEFLIYFQGTGAADDSGLPNDRFFAVRPEGSVSTLKIQRTERGDSAVYLCASSPGRGGRNEQFFGPGTRLTVL.

J is TRBJ1-5 and V is TRBV9, with TRBD1 as a possible D gene (6 bases). This CDR3 region has 16 residues. The V gene's germline CDR1 is SGDLS and CDR2 YYNGEE. V was pared by 3 bases and J by 7 bases, with 20 bases between. This CDR3 is CASSADFMGARQPQHF. The CDR3 region has the DNA TGTGCCAGCAGCGCCGATTTTATGGGGGCGAGGCAGCCCCAGCATTTT.

A single count supports this clone. The chain joins TRBV2 to TRBJ2-7; D may match TRBD1 or TRBD2 (5 bases each). The V gene lost 4 bases and the J gene lost 7 bases, with 14 bases spanning the gap. CDR3 length: 13 amino acids. Germline V gives CDR1 SNHLY, CDR2 FYNNEI. CDR3 sequence (DNA): TGTGCCAGCAGTGTCGAGGGGTCGGGGGAGCAGTACTTC. It specifies CASSVEGSGEQYF.

This rearrangement joins TRBV11-2 to TRBJ2-7; D is undetermined. The germline gives CDR1 SGHAT, CDR2 FQNNGV. Trimming stripped 1 base from V and 0 bases from J, with 7 bases between. The CDR3 totals 14 residues. In nucleotides, the CDR3 is TGTGCCAGCAGCTTAGGTCATAGCTCCTACGAGCAGTACTTC. Residues: CASSLGHSSYEQYF.

This clone was observed a handful of times. The chain combines TRBV7-9 with TRBJ2-7; D is ambiguous. This CDR3 comprises 12 residues. Per the germline V gene, CDR1 is SEHNR and CDR2 is FQNEAQ (reference sequence). The V gene lost 2 bases and the J gene lost 3 bases, with 5 bases spanning the gap. CDR3 DNA: TGTGCCAGCAGCTTAACCGACTACGAGCAGTACTTC. It yields the protein CASSLTDYEQYF. Together with reference TRBV7-9 and TRBJ2-7, the CDR3 gives the full variable domain: DTGVSQNPRHKITKRGQNVTFRCDPISEHNRLYWYRQTLGQGPEFLTYFQNEAQLEKSRLLSDRFSAERPKGSFSTLEIQRTEQGDSAMYLCASSLTDYEQYFGPGTRLTVT.

The chain has TRBV6-5 and TRBJ2-7; TRBD2 agrees at 9 bases. The V and J ends lost 7 bases and 6 bases, in that order; junction bases with no gene match: 1. Germline values: CDR1 MNHEY, CDR2 SVGAGI. The CDR3 length is 11 residues. DNA of the CDR3: TGTGCCAGCATTAGCGGGAGCGAGCAGTACTTC. Protein product: CASISGSEQYF.

V and J are TRBV23-1 and TRBJ2-7; perhaps TRBD1 as D (6 bases). TRBV23-1 is placed among ORFs of uncertain function. Trimming took 4 bases from V and 0 from J, leaving 16 bases between them. The CDR3 length is 16 residues. CDR3 in amino acids: CASSPSSGTPSYEQYF. The DNA for the CDR3 is TGCGCCAGCAGTCCCTCGTCCGGGACACCCTCCTACGAGCAGTACTTC.

This chain joins TRBV7-9 and TRBJ2-2; 7 bases line up with TRBD2. The germline CDR1 and CDR2 sequences are SEHNR and FQNEAQ (reference sequence). This CDR3 is 16 amino acids long. J was trimmed by 4 bases and V by 5 bases; bases with no gene match: 10. The CDR3: CASSLPSGLLTGELFF. Written as DNA, the CDR3 is TGTGCCAGCAGCCTCCCATCGGGACTACTCACCGGGGAGCTGTTTTTT.

This chain connects TRBV6-5 to TRBJ2-7, with D possibly being TRBD2 (6 bases). The CDR3 sequence is 13 residues long. Germline V lookup: CDR1 MNHEY, CDR2 SVGAGI. Trimming left V 8 bases short and J 5 bases short, with 16 bases between. The CDR3 here is CASGREVWNEQYF. CDR3 coding DNA: TGTGCCAGCGGCAGGGAGGTATGGAACGAGCAGTACTTC.

The DNA of the CDR3 is TGTGCCAGCAGTGGGAACTATGGCTACACCTTC. Its translation: CASSGNYGYTF. The V call is TRBV25-1, the J call TRBJ1-2; D unresolved. The germline V and J ends were trimmed by 4 bases and 2 bases, with 2 bases remaining between them. Germline V gene lookup returns CDR1 MGHDK and CDR2 SYGVNS. The CDR3 runs to 11 residues.

V usage is TRBV5-1 and J usage is TRBJ2-1; TRBD2 aligns across 11 bases. V dropped 0 bases and J dropped 9; count of bases not matched to a gene: 8. CDR1 is SGHRS and CDR2 is YFSETQ in the germline V gene. The CDR3 contains 16 residues. The CDR3 here is CASSLAELAGATEQFF. The CDR3 DNA sequence: TGCGCCAGCAGCTTGGCCGAACTAGCGGGAGCCACTGAGCAGTTCTTC.

CDR3 sequence reads: CASSLYRLIQETQYF. The CDR3 bases are TGTGCCAGCAGCTTGTACAGACTGATCCAAGAGACCCAGTACTTC. J is TRBJ2-5 and V is TRBV5-8; D is undetermined. Germline CDR1 and CDR2: SGHTS and YDEGEE. The CDR3 has 15 residues. V gave up 1 base and J gave up 1 base, with 11 bases separating them.

The gene calls are TRBV6-4 and TRBJ2-2; D uncertain. V was pared by 0 bases and J by 4 bases, with 3 bases between. Germline loops: CDR1 MRHNA, CDR2 SNTAGT. The CDR3 has 13 residues. CDR3 coding DNA: TGTGCCAGCAGTGACTCTAGCACCGGGGAGCTGTTTTTT. Protein sequence: CASSDSSTGELFF.

The chain recombines TRBV7-6 with TRBJ2-1, with 7 nucleotides matching TRBD2. V lost 0 bases and J lost 4; bases outside the gene matches: 9. The germline V gene has CDR1 SGHVS and CDR2 FNYEAQ. The CDR3 contains 17 residues. The DNA for the CDR3 is TGTGCCAGCAGCTTAGCCCAAGCGGGACCGATATACAATGAGCAGTTCTTC. It specifies CASSLAQAGPIYNEQFF.